The TCR beta chain under discussion was sequenced for a study of identical twins. Whole-study results and caveats: Whereas memory repertoires showed no such difference, abundant cord blood beta clonotypes carried fewer insertions. Those out-of-frame alpha sequences shared by twins showed an excess of low generation probability. Not following the same donors, the study drew its conclusions from cross-sectional statistical analysis.

This clonotype was observed a few times. Its antigen is still unknown. Per germline, CDR1 SGHAT and CDR2 FQNNGV. Trimming removed 4 bases at V and 11 bases at J, with 27 bases between. CDR3 length: 17 residues. One entry per CDR3 protein, called by TCRdb with MiXCR from the 5' RACE reads. The profile shows 450,000 or so distinct CDR3 sequences, roughly 20% of them singletons. Material: naive T cells sorted from blood. This receptor was identified in a man aged 50-60 years in good health. This rearrangement joins TRBV11-2 to TRBJ2-1; D is possibly TRBD2 (7 bases). In DNA form, the CDR3 reads TGTGCCAGCAGCTCGAATGCGGGGGACACCATCCGGAGAAAGCAGTTCTTC. Amino acids: CASSSNAGDTIRRKQFF.